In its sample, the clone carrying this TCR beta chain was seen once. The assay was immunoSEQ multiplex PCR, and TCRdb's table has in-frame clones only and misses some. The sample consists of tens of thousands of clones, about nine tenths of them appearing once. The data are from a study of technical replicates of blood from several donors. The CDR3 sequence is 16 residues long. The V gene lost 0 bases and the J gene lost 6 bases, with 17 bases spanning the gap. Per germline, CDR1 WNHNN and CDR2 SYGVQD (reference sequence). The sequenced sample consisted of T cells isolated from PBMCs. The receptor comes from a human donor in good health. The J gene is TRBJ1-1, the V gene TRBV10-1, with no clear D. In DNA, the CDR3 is TGCGCCAGCAGTGAGTCAGCCGGGGAGTCTTTCTCTGAAGCTTTCTTT. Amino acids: CASSESAGESFSEAFF.